This T cell receptor (beta chain) was documented in a study of blood T cell repertoires in COVID-19. For the study at large: There were acute and convalescent COVID-19 samples, and they came from the United States, Italy and Spain.

The length of the CDR3 is 17 residues. Losses at the gene ends were 5 bases for V and 6 bases for J; bases not matched to a gene: 13. Germline CDR1 and CDR2: SEHNR and FQNEAQ (reference sequence). Original methodology: Reference gene primer amplification in the assay estimated nucleated cell counts. The table came from immunoSEQ multiplex PCR; TCRdb's copy has only in-frame clones and leaves some out. Clone size and the V and J calls come from that table; the DNA yielded D and trimming. The table records 200,000 to 300,000 clones, more than 75% of them present only once. This clone turned up a few times.

The sample taken for sequencing was peripheral blood. The clonotype comes from a woman aged 55 to 70 with COVID-19, enrolled during active disease. V usage is TRBV7-9 and J usage is TRBJ2-3, with TRBD1 matching 11 bases. CDR3 loop: CASSSPFRTGGQDTQYF. CDR3 bases: TGTGCCAGCAGCAGTCCGTTTAGGACAGGGGGCCAGGATACGCAGTATTTT. Combining the CDR3 with reference TRBV7-9 and TRBJ2-3 gives the whole variable domain DTGVSQNPRHKITKRGQNVTFRCDPISEHNRLYWYRQTLGQGPEFLTYFQNEAQLEKSRLLSDRFSAERPKGSFSTLEIQRTEQGDSAMYLCASSSPFRTGGQDTQYFGPGTRLTVL.